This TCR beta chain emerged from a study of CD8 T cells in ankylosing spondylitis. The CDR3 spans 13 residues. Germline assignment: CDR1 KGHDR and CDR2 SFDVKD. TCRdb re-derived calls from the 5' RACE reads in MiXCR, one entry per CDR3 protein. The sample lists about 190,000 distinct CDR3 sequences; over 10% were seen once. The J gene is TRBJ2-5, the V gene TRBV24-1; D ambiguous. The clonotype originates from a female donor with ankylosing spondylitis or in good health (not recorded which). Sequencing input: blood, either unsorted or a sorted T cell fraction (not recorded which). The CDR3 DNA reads TGTGTCGCCAGTGATGAAGGAAGGGAGACCCAGTACTTC. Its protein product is CVASDEGRETQYF.